This T cell receptor beta chain emerged from a study of shared T cell receptors in the human thymus. This CDR3 is built from 18 residues. The data were produced by immunoSEQ multiplex PCR, yet TCRdb's version contains in-frame clones alone and is incomplete. The table shows about 710,000 clones, with over 75% occurring only once. This sample also belongs to another study, concerning human thymus T cells.

Specimen: thymocytes. This TCR came from a boy under two years old with a congenital heart defect. This chain uses TRBV21-1 with TRBJ1-6; TRBD1, as called in the table, went unchecked against the DNA. TRBV21-1 is termed a pseudogene. The CDR3: CASSTQTGNSSYNSPLHF. In DNA form, the CDR3 reads TGTGCCAGCAGCACCCAGACAGGGAACAGCTCCTATAATTCACCCCTCCACTTT.